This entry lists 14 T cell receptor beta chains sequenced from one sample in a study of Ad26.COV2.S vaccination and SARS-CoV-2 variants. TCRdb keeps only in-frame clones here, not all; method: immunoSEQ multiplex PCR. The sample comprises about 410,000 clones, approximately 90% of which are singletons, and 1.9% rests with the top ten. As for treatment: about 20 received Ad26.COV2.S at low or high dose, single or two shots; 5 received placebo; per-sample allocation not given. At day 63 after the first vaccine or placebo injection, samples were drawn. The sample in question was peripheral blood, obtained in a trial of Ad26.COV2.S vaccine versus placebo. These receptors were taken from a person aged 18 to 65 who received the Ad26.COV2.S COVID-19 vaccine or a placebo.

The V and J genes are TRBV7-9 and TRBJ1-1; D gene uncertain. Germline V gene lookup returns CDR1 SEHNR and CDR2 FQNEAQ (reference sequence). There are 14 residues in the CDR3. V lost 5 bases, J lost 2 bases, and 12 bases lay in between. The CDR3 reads CASSPTGSNTEAFF. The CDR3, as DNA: TGTGCCAGCAGCCCCACGGGCAGTAACACTGAAGCTTTCTTT.

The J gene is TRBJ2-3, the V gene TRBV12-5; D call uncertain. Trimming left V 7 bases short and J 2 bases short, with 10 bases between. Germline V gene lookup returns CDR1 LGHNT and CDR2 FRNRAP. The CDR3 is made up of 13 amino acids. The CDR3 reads CASVPGFTDTQYF. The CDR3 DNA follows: TGTGCTAGTGTGCCAGGTTTCACAGATACGCAGTATTTT.

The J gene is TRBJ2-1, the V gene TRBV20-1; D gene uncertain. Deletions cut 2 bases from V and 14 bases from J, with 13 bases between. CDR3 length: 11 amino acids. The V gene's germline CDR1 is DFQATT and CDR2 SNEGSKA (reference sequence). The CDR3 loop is CSARWSGREFF. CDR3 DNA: TGCAGTGCTAGATGGTCCGGCCGAGAGTTCTTC.

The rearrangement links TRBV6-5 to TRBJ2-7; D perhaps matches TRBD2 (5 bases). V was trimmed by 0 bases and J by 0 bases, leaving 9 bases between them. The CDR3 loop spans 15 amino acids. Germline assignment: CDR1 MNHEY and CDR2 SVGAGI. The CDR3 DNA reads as TGTGCCAGCAGTTACTCCGGCGGGTACTCCTACGAGCAGTACTTC. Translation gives CASSYSGGYSYEQYF.

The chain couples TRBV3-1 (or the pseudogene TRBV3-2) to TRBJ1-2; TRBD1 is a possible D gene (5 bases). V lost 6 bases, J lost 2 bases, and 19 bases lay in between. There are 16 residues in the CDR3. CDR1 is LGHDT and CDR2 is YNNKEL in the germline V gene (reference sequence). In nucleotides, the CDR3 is TGTGCCAGCAGACAGGCGGGCAGAAACCTCAACTATGGCTACACCTTC. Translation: CASRQAGRNLNYGYTF.

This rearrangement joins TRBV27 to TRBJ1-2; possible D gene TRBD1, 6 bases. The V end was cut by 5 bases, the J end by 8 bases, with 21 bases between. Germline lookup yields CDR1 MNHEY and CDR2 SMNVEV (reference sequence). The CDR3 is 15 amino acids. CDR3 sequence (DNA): TGTGCCAGCAGTCTAATCAGACAGGCAGCAGGCGGCTACACCTTC. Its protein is CASSLIRQAAGGYTF.

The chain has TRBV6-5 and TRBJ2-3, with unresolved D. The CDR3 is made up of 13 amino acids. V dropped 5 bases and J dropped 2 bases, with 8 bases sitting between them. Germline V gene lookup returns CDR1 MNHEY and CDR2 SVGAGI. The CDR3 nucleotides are TGTGCCAGCAGTCCTCACGTCACAGATACGCAGTATTTT. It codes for CASSPHVTDTQYF.

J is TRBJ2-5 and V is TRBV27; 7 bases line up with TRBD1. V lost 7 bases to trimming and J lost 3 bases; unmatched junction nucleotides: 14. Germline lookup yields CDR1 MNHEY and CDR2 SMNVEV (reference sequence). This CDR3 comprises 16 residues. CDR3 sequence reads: CASNRTGHASKETQYF. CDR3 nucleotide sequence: TGTGCCAGCAACCGGACAGGCCACGCTTCCAAAGAGACCCAGTACTTC.

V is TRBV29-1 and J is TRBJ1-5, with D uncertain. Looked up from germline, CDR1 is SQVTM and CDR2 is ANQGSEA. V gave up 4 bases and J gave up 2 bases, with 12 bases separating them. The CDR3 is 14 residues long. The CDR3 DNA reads TGCAGCGTTGGTGGAGGGAGCGGCAATCAGCCCCAGCATTTT. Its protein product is CSVGGGSGNQPQHF.

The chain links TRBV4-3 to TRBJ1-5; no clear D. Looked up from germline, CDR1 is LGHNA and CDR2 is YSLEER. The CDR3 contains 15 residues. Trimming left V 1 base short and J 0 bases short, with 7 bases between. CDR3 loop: CASSQGHNSNQPQHF. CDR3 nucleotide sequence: TGCGCCAGCAGCCAAGGCCATAATAGCAATCAGCCCCAGCATTTT.

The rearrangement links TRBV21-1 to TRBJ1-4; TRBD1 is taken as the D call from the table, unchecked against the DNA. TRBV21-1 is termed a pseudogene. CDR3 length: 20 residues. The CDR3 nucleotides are TGTGCCAGCAGCAATCAAGGTGACAGGGGAATTTGGGCAACTAATGAAAAACTGTTTTTT. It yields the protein CASSNQGDRGIWATNEKLFF.

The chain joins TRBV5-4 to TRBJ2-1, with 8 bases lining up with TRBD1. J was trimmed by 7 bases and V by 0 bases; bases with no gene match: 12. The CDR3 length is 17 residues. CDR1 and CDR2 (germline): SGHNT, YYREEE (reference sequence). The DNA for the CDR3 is TGTGCCAGCAGCTTGGCCGGAGGGACAGGAGGACGTAATGAGCAGTTCTTC. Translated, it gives CASSLAGGTGGRNEQFF.

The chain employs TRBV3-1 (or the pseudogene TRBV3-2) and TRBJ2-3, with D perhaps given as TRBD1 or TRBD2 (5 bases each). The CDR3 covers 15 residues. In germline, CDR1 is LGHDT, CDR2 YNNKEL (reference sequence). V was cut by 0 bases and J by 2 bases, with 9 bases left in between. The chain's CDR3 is CASSQDIGTTDTQYF. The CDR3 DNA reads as TGTGCCAGCAGCCAAGATATCGGGACCACAGATACGCAGTATTTT.

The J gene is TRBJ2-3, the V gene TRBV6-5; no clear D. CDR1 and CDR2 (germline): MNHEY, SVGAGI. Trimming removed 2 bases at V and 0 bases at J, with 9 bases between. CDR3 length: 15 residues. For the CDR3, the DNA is TGTGCCAGCAGTTACCGTGCGACTAGCACAGATACGCAGTATTTT. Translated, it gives CASSYRATSTDTQYF.